Each of the 30 T cell receptor beta chains below was sequenced from the same sample in a study of T-cell memory formation after mild COVID-19. TCRdb fed the 5' RACE reads into MiXCR, producing one record per CDR3 protein. Of over 10,000 distinct CDR3 sequences in the sample, approximately 12% were seen once. Material for sequencing was PBMCs or a T cell subset sorted from them (not recorded which). Receptors originate from an adult woman who had mild COVID-19 (a few samples of this study predate the infection). Cell type and time point are not known.

This clonotype showed up many times. The gene calls are TRBV7-6 and TRBJ2-3; TRBD1 agrees at 8 bases. The CDR3 contains 16 residues. The V gene's germline CDR1 is SGHVS and CDR2 FNYEAQ. The junction had 12 bases not matched to a gene; V was cut back by 8 bases and J by 2 bases. This CDR3 reads CASSLRQGPDTDTQYF. DNA for the CDR3: TGTGCCAGCTCCTTAAGACAGGGGCCAGACACAGATACGCAGTATTTT.

This clonotype has a count of ten or more. The chain employs TRBV12-3 or TRBV12-4 and TRBJ2-1; 12 bases are a match to TRBD2. CDR3 size: 15 residues. With V trimmed by 6 bases and J by 6 bases, 6 bases remained unmatched. CDR3 loop: CASSPGLAGPNEQFF. CDR3 DNA sequence: TGTGCCAGCAGCCCGGGACTAGCGGGCCCCAATGAGCAGTTCTTC.

This clonotype was detected many times. This chain connects TRBV5-1 to TRBJ2-3; 10 positions agree with TRBD2. This CDR3 comprises 15 residues. Trimming at V came to 4 bases and at J to 1 base, leaving 3 bases not matched to a gene. Per germline, CDR1 SGHRS and CDR2 YFSETQ. The CDR3 bases are TGCGCCAGCAGCCTCGGGACTAGCGGCACAGATACGCAGTATTTT. Its translation: CASSLGTSGTDTQYF.

The CDR3 reads CASSSGTLGGYTF. In nucleotides, the CDR3 is TGCGCCAGCAGCTCCGGGACCCTAGGTGGCTACACCTTC. V usage is TRBV5-1 and J usage is TRBJ1-2; perhaps TRBD1 as D (5 bases). Germline CDR1 reads SGHRS; CDR2 reads YFSETQ. Trimming took off 3 bases at V and 7 bases at J, with 13 bases between the two ends. The CDR3 totals 13 residues. Variable domain in full (rest from reference TRBV5-1 and TRBJ1-2): KAGVTQTPRYLIKTRGQQVTLSCSPISGHRSVSWYQQTPGQGLQFLFEYFSETQRNKGNFPGRFSGRQFSNSRSEMNVSTLELGDSALYLCASSSGTLGGYTFGSGTRLTVV.

This clonotype was observed many times. The rearrangement links TRBV4-1 to TRBJ2-5, with 11 bases identical to TRBD2. The CDR3 sequence is 16 residues long. Germline CDR1 reads MGHRA; CDR2 reads YSYEKL. V dropped 0 bases and J dropped 4; count of bases not matched to a gene: 4. CDR3 in amino acids: CASSQDPLAGGETQYF. CDR3 bases: TGCGCCAGCAGCCAAGATCCCCTAGCGGGGGGAGAGACCCAGTACTTC.

This clonotype came up many times. The chain carries TRBV5-6 and TRBJ1-1; D might be TRBD1 (5 bases). The CDR3 covers 17 residues. The V end was cut by 2 bases, the J end by 1 base, with 18 bases between. Per the germline V gene, CDR1 is SGHDT and CDR2 is YYEEEE. The DNA for the CDR3 is TGTGCCAGCAGCTTAACGAACGGGGGGGGTTGGAACACTGAAGCTTTCTTT. This translates into CASSLTNGGGWNTEAFF. The full variable domain, its missing parts supplied by reference TRBV5-6 and TRBJ1-1, is DAGVTQSPTHLIKTRGQQVTLRCSPKSGHDTVSWYQQALGQGPQFIFQYYEEEERQRGNFPDRFSGHQFPNYSSELNVNALLLGDSALYLCASSLTNGGGWNTEAFFGQGTRLTVV.

This clonotype appeared a few times. The chain links TRBV18 to TRBJ2-1, with 14 bases identical to TRBD2. V was pared by 6 bases and J by 7 bases, with 23 bases of the junction left unmatched. There are 21 residues in the CDR3. Germline loops: CDR1 KGHSH, CDR2 LQKENI. The CDR3 DNA reads as TGTGCCAGCTCTGCAAACGAACCGGGACTAGCGGGGGAGAGCTTTAAAAATGAGCAGTTCTTC. Its translation: CASSANEPGLAGESFKNEQFF.

This clonotype has ten or more counts. The chain has TRBV9 and TRBJ2-2; 10 bases are shared with TRBD2. V dropped 3 bases and J dropped 6; count of bases not matched to a gene: 14. CDR3 size: 18 residues. Germline CDR1 reads SGDLS; CDR2 reads YYNGEE. The CDR3: CASSAPEHPSGSAGELFF. CDR3 bases: TGTGCCAGCAGCGCCCCCGAGCACCCTAGCGGGAGTGCCGGGGAGCTGTTTTTT.

The chain recombines TRBV5-5 with TRBJ2-7, with a possible D match to TRBD1 (7 bases). This CDR3 has 15 amino acids. The germline gives CDR1 SGHKS, CDR2 YYEKEE (reference sequence). Trimming removed 4 bases at V and 6 bases at J, with 20 bases between. This CDR3 is CASSAITTGRGEQYF. CDR3 DNA sequence: TGTGCCAGCAGCGCGATAACGACAGGGCGGGGCGAGCAGTACTTC.

This clonotype was detected ten times or more. The rearrangement joins TRBV30 to TRBJ2-3, with 11 nucleotides matching TRBD2. Germline V lookup: CDR1 GTSNPN, CDR2 SVGIG (reference sequence). J gave up 4 bases and V 3 bases, and 12 bases lay outside the gene matches. This CDR3 has 17 residues. Here the CDR3 reads CAWRPGTSGIGADTQYF. The DNA for the CDR3 is TGTGCCTGGAGGCCCGGGACTAGCGGAATCGGAGCAGATACGCAGTATTTT. The entire variable domain, with the rest obtained from reference TRBV30 and TRBJ2-3, is as follows: SQTIHQWPATLVQPVGSPLSLECTVEGTSNPNLYWYRQAAGRGLQLLFYSVGIGQISSEVPQNLSASRPQDRQFILSSKKLLLSDSGFYLCAWRPGTSGIGADTQYFGPGTRLTVL.

The table lists this clonotype with many counts. The rearrangement joins TRBV6-6 to TRBJ2-1, with TRBD1 as a possible D gene (6 bases). CDR3 size: 14 residues. V dropped 6 bases and J dropped 5 bases, with 14 bases sitting between them. Per germline, CDR1 MNHNY and CDR2 SVGAGI (reference sequence). The CDR3 loop reads CASRFLTGDNEQFF. The CDR3 nucleotides read TGTGCCAGCAGATTCCTGACAGGAGACAATGAGCAGTTCTTC.

In its sample, this clonotype was seen many times. V is TRBV10-3 and J is TRBJ2-7; TRBD1 matches 8 bases. The germline CDR1 and CDR2 sequences are ENHRY and SYGVKD. Trimming removed 3 bases from V and 2 bases from J; junction bases left unmatched: 9. CDR3 size: 16 residues. DNA of the CDR3: TGTGCCATCAGTGACCACGGGACAGGCCTAACCTACGAGCAGTACTTC. Translated: CAISDHGTGLTYEQYF.

The table lists this clonotype with many counts. The chain joins TRBV29-1 to TRBJ2-1; TRBD1 matches at 8 bases. This CDR3 contains 14 residues. Germline CDR1 and CDR2: SQVTM and ANQGSEA. V shed 4 bases, J shed 8 bases, and the junction held 10 bases outside the gene matches. The CDR3 DNA is TGCAGCGTTGGGATAACAGGGGGAGTGGATGAGCAGTTCTTC. It yields the protein CSVGITGGVDEQFF.

The gene calls are TRBV20-1 and TRBJ1-3; D perhaps matches TRBD1 (5 bases). The germline CDR1 and CDR2 sequences are DFQATT and SNEGSKA (reference sequence). The V gene lost 5 bases and the J gene lost 4 bases, with 18 bases spanning the gap. The CDR3 sequence is 15 residues long. The CDR3 DNA reads as TGCAGTGCTCACTCTGGGCAGGGAGGAGGAAACACCATATATTTT. Protein product: CSAHSGQGGGNTIYF.

This clonotype was recorded many times. The rearrangement links TRBV6-5 to TRBJ1-2, with 7 bases that match TRBD1. Germline V CDR1 and CDR2: MNHEY, SVGAGI. This CDR3 spans 16 amino acids. J was trimmed by 0 bases and V by 4 bases; bases with no gene match: 8. Here the CDR3 reads CASSSRGQETNYGYTF. CDR3 nucleotide sequence: TGTGCCAGCAGTTCGCGTGGACAGGAGACTAACTATGGCTACACCTTC.

This clonotype has at least ten counts. The chain combines TRBV6-2 or TRBV6-3 with TRBJ2-5, with 9 bases matching TRBD2. The V and J ends lost 0 bases and 2 bases, in that order; junction bases with no gene match: 13. CDR1 is MNHEY, CDR2 SVGEGT, per germline. This CDR3 has 19 residues. The CDR3 here is CASSYSTLGRLAEQETQYF. CDR3 sequence (DNA): TGTGCCAGCAGTTACTCGACCCTGGGGAGACTAGCGGAGCAAGAGACCCAGTACTTC.

The sample holds many counts of this clonotype. The chain is built from TRBV6-5 and TRBJ1-2, with a weak D call TRBD1 (6 bases). The CDR3 covers 13 residues. CDR1 and CDR2 (germline): MNHEY, SVGAGI. Trimming took 6 bases from V and 8 from J, leaving 16 bases between them. The CDR3 bases are TGTGCCAGCAGCTCCTGGGGGGGGCAAGGCTACACCTTC. This codes for CASSSWGGQGYTF.

This rearrangement joins TRBV6-5 to TRBJ2-1, with D perhaps TRBD1 (5 bases). The V end was cut by 6 bases, the J end by 4 bases, with 22 bases between. CDR1 MNHEY and CDR2 SVGAGI come from the germline V gene. This CDR3 region has 17 residues. In DNA form, the CDR3 reads TGTGCCAGCAGCCCAGGGCCCTCGGGCCTCGATTACAATGAGCAGTTCTTC. It codes for CASSPGPSGLDYNEQFF.

This clonotype was recorded at least ten times. The chain recombines TRBV6-2 or TRBV6-3 with TRBJ2-7; 7 bases align to TRBD2. This CDR3 region has 13 residues. Per the germline V gene, CDR1 is MNHEY and CDR2 is SVGEGT. The V and J ends lost 6 bases and 2 bases, in that order; junction bases with no gene match: 4. The CDR3 sequence: CASRAGLTYEQYF. Written as DNA, the CDR3 is TGTGCCAGCAGAGCGGGACTGACCTACGAGCAGTACTTC.

V and J are TRBV7-9 and TRBJ2-1; TRBD1 matches 9 bases. J lost 7 bases, V lost 5 bases, and 9 bases had no gene match. Germline loops: CDR1 SEHNR, CDR2 FQNEAQ (reference sequence). The CDR3 is made up of 15 amino acids. The DNA of the CDR3 is TGTGCCAGCAGCCACGCTGGACAGGGGTGGAATGAGCAGTTCTTC. Translation gives CASSHAGQGWNEQFF.

At least ten counts were recorded for this clonotype. The V call is TRBV6-5, the J call TRBJ1-1, with D possibly being TRBD1 (6 bases). CDR3 size: 13 residues. Trimming cost V 7 bases and J 5 bases, with 14 bases left between them. Germline assignment: CDR1 MNHEY and CDR2 SVGAGI. In DNA form, the CDR3 reads TGTGCCAGCATTCCAGGGGTATTTACTGAAGCTTTCTTT. It codes for CASIPGVFTEAFF.

This clonotype showed up many times. The chain joins TRBV5-5 to TRBJ1-5; maybe TRBD1 (5 bases). Germline lookup yields CDR1 SGHKS and CDR2 YYEKEE (reference sequence). This CDR3 contains 17 residues. Trimming cost V 4 bases and J 2 bases, with 19 bases left between them. The CDR3 DNA follows: TGTGCCAGCAGCCCTCAGGACATCCTGCGAGGCAATCAGCCCCAGCATTTT. The encoded protein is CASSPQDILRGNQPQHF.

This clonotype was counted many times. V and J are TRBV20-1 and TRBJ2-2; TRBD2 aligns across 11 bases. This CDR3 is built from 15 residues. Germline CDR1 reads DFQATT; CDR2 reads SNEGSKA (reference sequence). The ends lost 4 bases at V and 5 bases at J; junction bases unmatched: 6. CDR3 loop: CSANSLAGGTGELFF. Written as DNA, the CDR3 is TGCAGTGCTAATTCTCTAGCGGGAGGAACCGGGGAGCTGTTTTTT.

There are many counts of this clonotype. This chain joins TRBV5-1 and TRBJ2-7; 7 nucleotides agree with TRBD1. V lost 7 bases, J lost 2 bases, and 9 bases stayed unmatched. Per the germline V gene, CDR1 is SGHRS and CDR2 is YFSETQ. This CDR3 comprises 14 residues. Here the CDR3 reads CASRWTGGPYEQYF. The CDR3 region has the DNA TGCGCCAGCCGCTGGACAGGAGGCCCCTACGAGCAGTACTTC.

This clonotype was recorded many times. The CDR3 spells CASSIVAGPEQFF. The CDR3, as DNA: TGTGCCAGTAGTATTGTAGCGGGCCCTGAGCAGTTCTTC. J is TRBJ2-1 and V is TRBV19; 7 positions match TRBD2. Looked up from germline, CDR1 is LNHDA and CDR2 is SQIVND (reference sequence). The CDR3 sequence is 13 residues long. The ends lost 3 bases at V and 9 bases at J; junction bases unmatched: 5. Drawing the rest from reference TRBV19 and TRBJ2-1, the complete variable domain is DGGITQSPKYLFRKEGQNVTLSCEQNLNHDAMYWYRQDPGQGLRLIYYSQIVNDFQKGDIAEGYSVSREKKESFPLTVTSAQKNPTAFYLCASSIVAGPEQFFGPGTRLTVL.

This clonotype is labeled large. V gene TRBV12-3 or TRBV12-4 combines with J gene TRBJ2-7; the D gene is possibly TRBD1 (5 bases). This CDR3 contains 13 residues. Trimming pared 1 base from V and 2 bases from J, leaving 6 bases between. CDR3 coding DNA: TGTGCCAGCAGTTTAGTGGACACCTACGAGCAGTACTTC. This sequence encodes CASSLVDTYEQYF.

This clonotype is medium-sized. This chain uses TRBV4-3 with TRBJ2-5, with 10 positions matching TRBD2. Germline V CDR1 and CDR2: LGHNA, YSLEER. Unmatched junction bases numbered 6, after V lost 0 bases and J lost 2 bases. The CDR3 contains 17 residues. This chain's CDR3 is CASSQEAGLAAQETQYF. The CDR3 DNA is TGCGCCAGCAGCCAAGAAGCCGGACTAGCGGCTCAAGAGACCCAGTACTTC.

This clonotype was picked up one time. This rearrangement joins TRBV11-2 to TRBJ2-5; D possibly corresponds to TRBD2 (5 bases). V was pared by 3 bases and J by 4 bases, with 12 bases between. The CDR3 covers 14 residues. CDR1 is SGHAT and CDR2 is FQNNGV in the germline V gene. CDR3 region: CASSFFTGSETQYF. The CDR3 nucleotides read TGTGCCAGCAGCTTTTTCACGGGGTCAGAGACCCAGTACTTC.

Judged by abundance, this clonotype is medium-sized. The V and J genes are TRBV15 and TRBJ2-1, with 7 nucleotides matching TRBD1. The germline CDR1 and CDR2 sequences are LNHNV and YYDKDF (reference sequence). V gave up 1 base and J gave up 7 bases; unmatched junction bases: 1. There are 13 residues in the CDR3. CDR3 nucleotide sequence: TGTGCCACCAGCAGAGCAGGGGGTAATGAGCAGTTCTTC. Its translation: CATSRAGGNEQFF.

This chain links TRBV24-1 with TRBJ1-2, with 8 bases identical to TRBD1. CDR3 length equals 18 residues. V lost 1 base, J lost 6 bases, and 15 bases stayed unmatched. The germline V gene encodes CDR1 KGHDR and CDR2 SFDVKD. The CDR3 sequence: CATSDFPFSNRGRNGYTF. The DNA of the CDR3 is TGTGCCACCAGTGATTTCCCCTTCTCTAACAGGGGGAGGAATGGCTACACCTTC.